This T cell receptor (beta chain) was identified in a study of blood T cells in healthy people across ages. This clonotype was seen only a few times. It was with a sample-barcoded 5' primer and a J-beta primer mix that a second PCR of about 7 to 12 cycles was run. TCRdb independently ran MiXCR on the 5' RACE reads; one entry per CDR3 protein. The data show about a million distinct CDR3 sequences, roughly half seen once. The sample consisted of blood. The TCR was taken from a woman aged 55-69 years in good health.

The CDR3 coding sequence is TGTGCCAGCACCATGACAGGGGGAGAGCAGTACTTC. The encoded protein is CASTMTGGEQYF. The chain employs TRBV7-6 and TRBJ2-5; 9 nucleotides align to TRBD1. Looked up from germline, CDR1 is SGHVS and CDR2 is FNYEAQ. The CDR3 has 12 residues. J was trimmed by 11 bases and V by 7 bases; bases with no gene match: 8. Complete variable domain (other parts from reference TRBV7-6 and TRBJ2-5): GAGVSQSPRYKVTKRGQDVALRCDPISGHVSLYWYRQALGQGPEFLTYFNYEAQQDKSGLPNDRFSAERPEGSISTLTIQRTEQRDSAMYRCASTMTGGEQYFGPGTRLLVL.